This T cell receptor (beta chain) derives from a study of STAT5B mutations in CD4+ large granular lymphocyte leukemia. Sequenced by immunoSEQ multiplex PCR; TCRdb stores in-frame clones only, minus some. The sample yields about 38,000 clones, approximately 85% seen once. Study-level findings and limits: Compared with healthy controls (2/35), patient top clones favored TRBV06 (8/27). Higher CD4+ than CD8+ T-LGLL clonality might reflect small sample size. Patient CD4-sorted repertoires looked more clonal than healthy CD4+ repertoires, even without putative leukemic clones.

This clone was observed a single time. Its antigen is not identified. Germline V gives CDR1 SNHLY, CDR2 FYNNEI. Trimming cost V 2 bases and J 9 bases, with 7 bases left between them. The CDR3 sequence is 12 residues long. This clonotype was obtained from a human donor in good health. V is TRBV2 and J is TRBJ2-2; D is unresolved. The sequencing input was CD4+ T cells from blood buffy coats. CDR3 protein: CASSEQDRELFF. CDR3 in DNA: TGTGCCAGCAGTGAACAGGATAGGGAGCTGTTTTTT.